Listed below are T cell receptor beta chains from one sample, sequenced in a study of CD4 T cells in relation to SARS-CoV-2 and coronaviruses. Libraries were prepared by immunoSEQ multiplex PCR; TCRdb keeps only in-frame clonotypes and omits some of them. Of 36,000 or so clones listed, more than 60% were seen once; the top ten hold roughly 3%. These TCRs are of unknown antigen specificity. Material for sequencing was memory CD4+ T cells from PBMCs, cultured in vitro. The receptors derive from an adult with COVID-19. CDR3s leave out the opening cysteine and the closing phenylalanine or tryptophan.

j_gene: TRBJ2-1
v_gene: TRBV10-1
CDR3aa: ASSYPILMPLAVNEQF

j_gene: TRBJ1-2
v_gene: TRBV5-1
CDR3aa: ASSLEGQGAVENGYT

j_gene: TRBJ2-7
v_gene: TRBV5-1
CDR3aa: ASSRESSGYEQY

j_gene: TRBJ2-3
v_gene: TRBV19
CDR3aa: ASSPGLAGEYTQY

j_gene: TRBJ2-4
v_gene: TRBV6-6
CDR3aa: ASSSPRGSGNIQY

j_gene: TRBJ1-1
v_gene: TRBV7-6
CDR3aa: ASSLDGSPNTEAF

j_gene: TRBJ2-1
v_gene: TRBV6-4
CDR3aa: ASSRDNRAYNEQF

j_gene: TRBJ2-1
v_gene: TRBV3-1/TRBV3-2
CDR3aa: ASSQADAEQF

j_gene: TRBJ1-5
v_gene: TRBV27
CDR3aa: ASRLLGGNQPQH

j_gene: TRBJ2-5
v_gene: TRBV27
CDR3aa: ASRTAKETQY

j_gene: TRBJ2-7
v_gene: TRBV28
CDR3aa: ASTLGGTTPYEQY

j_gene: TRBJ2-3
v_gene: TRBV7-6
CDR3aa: ASSLVPPTGLAFGTDTQY

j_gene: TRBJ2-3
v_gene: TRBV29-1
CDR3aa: SAGPFSQNLLYTQY

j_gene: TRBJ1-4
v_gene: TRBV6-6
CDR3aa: ASSYGAPANEKLF

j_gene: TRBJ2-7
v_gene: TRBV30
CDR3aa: AWSRGLSASSYEQY

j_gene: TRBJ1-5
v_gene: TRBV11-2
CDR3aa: ASSLVGTENQPQH

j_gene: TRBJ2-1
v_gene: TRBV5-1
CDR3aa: ASSPPTSGSRVEQF

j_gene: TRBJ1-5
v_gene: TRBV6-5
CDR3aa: ASRRDRGTNQPQH

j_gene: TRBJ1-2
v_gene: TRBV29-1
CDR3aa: SADGYT

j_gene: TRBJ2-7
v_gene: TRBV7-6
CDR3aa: ASSYLVGEQY

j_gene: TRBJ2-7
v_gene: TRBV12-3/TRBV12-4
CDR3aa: ASSLGVIYEQY

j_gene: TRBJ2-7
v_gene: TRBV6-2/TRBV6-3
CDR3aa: ASSYSIRLAGIHEQY

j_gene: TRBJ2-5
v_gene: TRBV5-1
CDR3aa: ASSPPSGQETQY

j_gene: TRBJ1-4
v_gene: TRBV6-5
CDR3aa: ASNTGDSYEKLF

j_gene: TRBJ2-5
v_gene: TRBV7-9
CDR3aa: ASSFSEGGTGEHQETQY

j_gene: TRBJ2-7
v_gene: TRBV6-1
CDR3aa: ASSEGLWQY

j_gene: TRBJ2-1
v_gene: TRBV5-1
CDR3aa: ASSLVWKSSYNEQF

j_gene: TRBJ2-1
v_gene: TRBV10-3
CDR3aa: AISGGGGRIPYNEQF

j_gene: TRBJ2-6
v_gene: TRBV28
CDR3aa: ASSRGGTGASGANVLT

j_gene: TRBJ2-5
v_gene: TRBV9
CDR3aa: ASSAAPHGQETQY

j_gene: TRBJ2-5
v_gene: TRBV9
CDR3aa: ASSQGNRQETQY

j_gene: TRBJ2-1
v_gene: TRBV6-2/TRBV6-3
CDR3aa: ASSPAGLNSYNEQF

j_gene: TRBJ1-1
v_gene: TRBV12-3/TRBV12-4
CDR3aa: ASSQREDTEAF

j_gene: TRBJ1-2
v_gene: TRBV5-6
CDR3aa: ASSLGRQALPYGYT

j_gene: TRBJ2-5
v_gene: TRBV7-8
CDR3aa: ASSLAGGETQY